This TCR beta chain stems from a study of cytomegalovirus exposure and HLA in healthy donors. The PCR employed 60 Vbeta primers together with 13 Jbeta primers. Measured with immunoSEQ multiplex PCR; TCRdb has only the in-frame clones, and not every one. Here the sample spans approximately 140,000 clones, 70% to 75% being singletons. Overall study findings and caveats: Per a prior analysis, the majority of TCR beta V segments were productive roughly 90% or roughly 30% of the time.

Although they were nominally healthy when sampled, donors likely had unrecorded immune exposures. This donor's record omits CMV serostatus. As concerns this clone: Its antigen is undetermined.

Sequencing was carried out using PBMCs. The source of this sequence is a human donor in good health.

The CDR3 nucleotides read TGTGCCAGCAGCTTGACAGCTTACGAGCAGTACTTC. The encoded protein is CASSLTAYEQYF. The chain has TRBV11-3 and TRBJ2-7; TRBD1 is a possible D gene (5 bases). V gave up 3 bases and J gave up 4 bases, with 7 bases separating them. CDR1 is SGHNT, CDR2 YENEEA, per germline. The CDR3 spans 12 residues.